One sample yielded the 5 T cell receptor beta chains listed below, sequenced in a study of blood T cell repertoires in COVID-19. Method: immunoSEQ multiplex PCR; TCRdb's copy keeps in-frame clones and lacks some. The profile covers around 200,000 clones, with under 90% appearing a single time and approximately 4.8% taken by the ten largest. Material: peripheral blood. These TCRs come from a man aged 45 to 65 with acute or convalescent COVID-19.

This chain uses TRBV7-3 with TRBJ2-5; 8 positions agree with TRBD2. V lost 4 bases, J lost 5 bases, and 3 bases stayed unmatched. The CDR3 contains 13 residues. Looked up from germline, CDR1 is SGHTA and CDR2 is FQGTGA. This CDR3 is CASSSGLAETQYF. CDR3 coding DNA: TGTGCCAGCAGCTCAGGACTAGCCGAGACCCAGTACTTC.

The rearrangement uses TRBV5-4 and TRBJ1-4; D unclear. The CDR3 loop spans 14 amino acids. Germline V CDR1 and CDR2: SGHNT, YYREEE (reference sequence). Trimming took 5 bases from V and 4 from J, leaving 12 bases between them. The DNA for the CDR3 is TGTGCCAGCAGTTCGAAGCAGGTTAATGAAAAACTGTTTTTT. Its translation: CASSSKQVNEKLFF.

The chain has TRBV20-1 and TRBJ1-4, with a tentative D call TRBD1 (5 bases). The CDR3 extends over 18 amino acids. From germline, CDR1 is DFQATT and CDR2 SNEGSKA (reference sequence). V was pared by 3 bases and J by 2 bases, with 22 bases between. The CDR3 spells CSASLPSGLARTNEKLFF. Here the CDR3 DNA reads TGCAGTGCTAGTCTGCCCTCAGGGTTAGCTCGGACTAATGAAAAACTGTTTTTT.

J is TRBJ2-5 and V is TRBV3-1 (or the pseudogene TRBV3-2), with D uncertain. Germline lookup yields CDR1 LGHDT and CDR2 YNNKEL (reference sequence). Trimming took 2 bases from V and 2 from J, leaving 9 bases between them. The CDR3 length is 14 residues. The CDR3 bases are TGTGCCAGCAGCCAATCGTCGCGGCAAGAGACCCAGTACTTC. Translating gives CASSQSSRQETQYF.

This rearrangement joins TRBV27 to TRBJ1-5, with D uncertain. V was cut by 6 bases and J by 7 bases, with 13 bases left in between. This CDR3 is built from 13 residues. Germline CDR1 reads MNHEY; CDR2 reads SMNVEV (reference sequence). For the CDR3, the DNA is TGTGCCAGCAGCCGGGATACCAGGCAGCCCCAGCATTTT. It yields the protein CASSRDTRQPQHF.